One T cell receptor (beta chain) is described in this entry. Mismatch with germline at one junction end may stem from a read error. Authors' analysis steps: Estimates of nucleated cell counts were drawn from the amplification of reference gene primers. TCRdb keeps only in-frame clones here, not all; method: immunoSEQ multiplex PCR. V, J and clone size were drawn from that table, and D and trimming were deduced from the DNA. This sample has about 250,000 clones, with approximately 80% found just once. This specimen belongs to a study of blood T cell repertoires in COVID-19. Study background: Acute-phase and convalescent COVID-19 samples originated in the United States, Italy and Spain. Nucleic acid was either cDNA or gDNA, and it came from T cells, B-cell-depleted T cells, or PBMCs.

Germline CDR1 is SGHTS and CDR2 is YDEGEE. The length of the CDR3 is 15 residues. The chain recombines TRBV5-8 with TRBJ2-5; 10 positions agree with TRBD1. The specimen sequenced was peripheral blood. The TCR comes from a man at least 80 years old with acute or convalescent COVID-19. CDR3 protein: CASSRGQGMREAQYF. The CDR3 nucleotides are TGTGCCAGCAGCCGGGGACAGGGGATGAGAGAGGCCCAGTACTTC.